Reported below is one T cell receptor beta chain. Its binding antigen is unknown. Nothing much larger sits one base from this clone, and base qualities are not available. The sample is drawn from a study of T cell responses to AZD1222 COVID-19 vaccine (dated by TCRdb to about 2021). Turning to the overall study: TCR sequencing covered roughly 230 trial participants: around 210 given two doses of AZD1222 and approximately 26 given two doses of MenACWY control vaccine. Trial participants were enrolled into age subgroups of 18-55, 56-69 and 70-plus years, which contained around 150, 28 and 57 TCR-sequenced participants, respectively. Overall results and qualifications from the work: Reportedly, close to half of the unique spike-specific TCRs recognized epitopes lying outside the regions that are mutated in the B.1.351 and B.1.1.7 variants. Because no day 14 peak-response samples were available, repertoires were characterized only after the peak T cell response. Conclusions about previously exposed vaccinees were limited because only a handful of AZD1222 recipients were SARS-CoV-2 seropositive at baseline. After two AZD1222 doses, spike-specific TCR breadth and depth were significantly higher than at day 0 and than in MenACWY recipients. In the small 56-69-year group, the increase in depth fell short of significance, most likely because of low power. Vaccine-associated CD4 TCRs spanned the whole spike protein, with dominant responses in regions 160-218 and 743-854. Participants were mostly white British, with more females than males. The authors suggested clonal diversity may have been underestimated.

The CDR3 regions of human TCRbeta chains were analyzed by immunosequencing. Turning to the authors' computational methods: Repertoire TCRs were checked for matches against a reference library of SARS-CoV-2-specific TCRs that had been generated using the MIRA antigen-specificity platform. Breadth was defined as the fraction of unique TCRs that were SARS-CoV-2-associated. Depth was defined as the fraction of total T cells that were SARS-CoV-2-associated. Using the MIRA data, every spike-specific TCR was mapped to the spike region that the TCR reacted to and assigned to either a CD4 or a CD8 class. Log10-transformed breadth and depth values were compared by one-way ANOVA with Sidak's multiple comparisons tests. In TCRdb, the immuneACCESS table is reduced to in-frame sequences with V and J assigned. These tables do not hold every clone; where another copy was compared, an unresolved V gene accounts for under half, and the others remain unexplained. The V and J calls and clone size are taken from that table; D and trimming were inferred from the DNA. The sample table lists roughly 140,000 clones, approximately 88% of them with a count of one. Clones ranked in the top ten supply approximately 3.1% of the sample.

What this sample's time point label stands for: baseline before first vaccination. The intended sense of this specimen's treatment or condition label: meningococcal conjugate vaccine given as trial control. Vaccinee samples were obtained from the UK trials COV001 and COV002, which included a single-blind randomized controlled phase 2/3 trial of AZD1222 (ChAdOx1 nCoV-19) in healthy adults. For TCRbeta chain sequencing, PBMC samples from trial participants were taken at day 0 and at day 28 after the second dose. A distance of 18 bases separates the germline ends of V and J, which lose 6 bases and 6 bases respectively. From a lookup of the germline V gene, CDR1 and CDR2 are MGHRA and YSYEKL. The CDR3, from cysteine to phenylalanine, totals 15 residues. CDR3 DNA only is kept here, 45 bases in frame from base 1.

The specimen was peripheral blood, collected on day 0 of MenACWY control vaccination. The sequence is built from TRBV4-1 and TRBJ2-1, with no confidently assigned D gene. The sequence was collected from an adult in good health. Read as DNA, the sequence is TGCGCCAGCAGGGGAAGCGCTCTCGTACTCAATGAGCAGTTCTTC. Its translation is CASRGSALVLNEQFF.